This T cell receptor beta chain is drawn from a study of cytomegalovirus exposure and HLA in healthy donors. CDR1 is SGDLS and CDR2 is YYNGEE in the germline V gene. With V trimmed by 3 bases and J by 3 bases, 6 bases remained unmatched. This CDR3 is 16 amino acids long. Clones were read by immunoSEQ multiplex PCR, and TCRdb kept only the in-frame ones, dropping some. This sample has some 230,000 clones; over 80% occur once, and the top ten carry about 1%. This sequence joins TRBV9 and TRBJ2-3; 11 bases are a match to TRBD2. This receptor was taken from a woman aged 18-29 years in good health and CMV-seronegative. Sample: PBMCs. The CDR3 protein is CASSEIAGGPTDTQYF. The CDR3 bases are TGTGCCAGCAGCGAGATAGCGGGAGGGCCAACAGATACGCAGTATTTT.